The next 32 T cell receptor beta chains were all read from a single sample in a study of shared clonotypes between healthy human individuals. The table came from immunoSEQ multiplex PCR; TCRdb's copy has only in-frame clones and leaves some out. The top ten clones hold around 12% of a sample with fewer than 650,000 clones, just over 75% of them seen once. Sequencing used PBMCs. Receptors originate from a woman aged 40-49 years in good health. Some clones in this sample may be carry-over from other donors' samples.

Points on this clone: This sample includes further DNA sequences coding for the same CDR3. The genes are TRBV18 and TRBJ2-3; 15 bases are a match to TRBD2. Per germline, CDR1 KGHSH and CDR2 LQKENI. Losses at the gene ends were 2 bases for V and 6 bases for J; bases not matched to a gene: 0. The CDR3 consists of 15 residues. Here the CDR3 DNA reads TGTGCCAGCTCACCAGGACTAGCGGGAGGGGATACGCAGTATTTT. Its translation is CASSPGLAGGDTQYF. The whole variable domain, remainder taken from reference TRBV18 and TRBJ2-3, is NAGVMQNPRHLVRRRGQEARLRCSPMKGHSHVYWYRQLPEEGLKFMVYLQKENIIDESGMPKERFSAEFPKEGPSILRIQQVVRGDSAAYFCASSPGLAGGDTQYFGPGTRLTVL.

The chain combines TRBV4-1 with TRBJ1-3; perhaps TRBD1 as D (6 bases). This CDR3 has 15 residues. V lost 2 bases and J 4 bases, leaving 12 bases between the germline ends. Per the germline V gene, CDR1 is MGHRA and CDR2 is YSYEKL. The CDR3 is CASSQPTGLGNTIYF. The CDR3 DNA reads as TGCGCCAGCAGCCAACCAACAGGGTTGGGAAACACCATATATTTT.

The chain couples TRBV4-3 to TRBJ2-1, with TRBD1 matching 9 bases. The CDR3 extends over 17 amino acids. V dropped 2 bases and J dropped 3; count of bases not matched to a gene: 8. Per the germline V gene, CDR1 is LGHNA and CDR2 is YSLEER. The CDR3 nucleotides read TGCGCCAGCAGCCAAAACACACCGGGACAGGGCTACAATGAGCAGTTCTTC. This gives the protein CASSQNTPGQGYNEQFF.

Notes on this clone: Possible read error: a much larger clone is one base away. The same CDR3 arises from other DNA sequences in this sample as well. The chain recombines TRBV7-8 with TRBJ2-7, with no clear D. The CDR3 extends over 12 amino acids. The germline V and J ends were trimmed by 1 base and 2 bases, with 3 bases remaining between them. Germline V gives CDR1 SGHVS, CDR2 FQNEAQ. The CDR3 DNA reads TGTGCCAGCAGCTTAGGGGCCTACGAGCAGTACTTC. Protein product: CASSLGAYEQYF.

CDR3 in DNA: TGTGCCAGCAGCCATTTCCGGACTAGCGGTCCGACCTACGAGCAGTACTTC. It codes for CASSHFRTSGPTYEQYF. The rearrangement joins TRBV5-6 to TRBJ2-7; 10 bases are shared with TRBD2. This CDR3 spans 17 amino acids. Trimming took 4 bases from V and 2 from J; bases not matched to a gene: 12. Germline values: CDR1 SGHDT, CDR2 YYEEEE. Full variable domain (outside the CDR3, taken from reference TRBV5-6 and TRBJ2-7): DAGVTQSPTHLIKTRGQQVTLRCSPKSGHDTVSWYQQALGQGPQFIFQYYEEEERQRGNFPDRFSGHQFPNYSSELNVNALLLGDSALYLCASSHFRTSGPTYEQYFGPGTRLTVT.

This CDR3 is CASSLEQWQGDEQFF. The CDR3 nucleotides are TGCGCCAGCAGCTTGGAGCAATGGCAGGGTGATGAGCAGTTCTTC. V gene TRBV5-1 combines with J gene TRBJ2-1; TRBD1 might be the D (5 bases). Germline loops: CDR1 SGHRS, CDR2 YFSETQ. Between the trimmed V and J ends, which lost 0 bases and 8 bases, there was a span of 15 bases. The CDR3 contains 15 residues.

Regarding this clone: The CDR3 does not end in the conserved phenylalanine or tryptophan, so this is likely a read error. The CDR3 region is CASNQGTEAFS. In DNA, the CDR3 is TGTGCCAGCAATCAGGGGACCGAAGCTTTCTCT. The chain uses TRBV28 and TRBJ1-1; D may be TRBD1 (6 bases). Germline loops: CDR1 MDHEN, CDR2 SYDVKM. V lost 7 bases and J lost 8, with 11 bases in between. This CDR3 is 11 amino acids long.

This clone has a count of ten or more. Other DNA sequences from this sample encode an identical CDR3 as well. J is TRBJ2-7 and V is TRBV2; possibly TRBD2 for D (6 bases). Trimming took off 2 bases at V and 0 bases at J, with 11 bases between the two ends. The V gene's germline CDR1 is SNHLY and CDR2 FYNNEI. This CDR3 is built from 15 residues. DNA for the CDR3: TGTGCCAGCAGTGAATGGGGCGGGACCTCCTACGAGCAGTACTTC. Protein sequence: CASSEWGGTSYEQYF.

This chain links TRBV10-3 with TRBJ2-1; 14 bases match TRBD2. The CDR3 spans 14 residues. Trimming took 10 bases from V and 5 from J; bases not matched to a gene: 4. Germline V gene sequence: CDR1 ENHRY, CDR2 SYGVKD. CDR3 nucleotides: TGTGCCACACTGGGACTAGCGGGAGACAATGAGCAGTTCTTC. It translates to CATLGLAGDNEQFF.

This clone occurred once. This chain uses TRBV28 with TRBJ1-1, with D unclear. This CDR3 contains 11 residues. Germline V CDR1 and CDR2: MDHEN, SYDVKM. V was clipped by 8 bases and J by 1 base, with 5 bases between them. The CDR3 sequence is CASYENTEAFF. The CDR3 DNA follows: TGTGCCAGCTATGAGAACACTGAAGCTTTCTTT.

This clone occurred once. This chain uses TRBV7-2 with TRBJ2-2, with 11 positions matching TRBD2. This CDR3 comprises 15 residues. J was trimmed by 5 bases and V by 3 bases; bases with no gene match: 2. The germline V gene has CDR1 SGHTA and CDR2 FQGNSA. The CDR3 sequence is CASSFSGRGTGELFF. CDR3 bases: TGTGCCAGCAGCTTTAGCGGGAGGGGTACCGGGGAGCTGTTTTTT.

The V gene is TRBV5-1, the J gene TRBJ2-3; TRBD2 might be the D (5 bases). The V end was cut by 0 bases, the J end by 4 bases, with 6 bases between. Per germline, CDR1 SGHRS and CDR2 YFSETQ. The CDR3 runs 13 residues. DNA for the CDR3: TGCGCCAGCAGCTTGGTGGAGGCAGATACGCAGTATTTT. Encoded protein: CASSLVEADTQYF.

The chain joins TRBV7-2 to TRBJ2-5; 9 bases match TRBD1. J was trimmed by 5 bases and V by 0 bases; bases with no gene match: 7. The CDR3 is 16 amino acids. CDR1 and CDR2 (germline): SGHTA, FQGNSA. In DNA form, the CDR3 reads TGTGCCAGCAGCTTAGCGTTTGGGACAGGGTTCGAGACCCAGTACTTC. It yields the protein CASSLAFGTGFETQYF.

This clone was counted many times. V and J are TRBV27 and TRBJ1-4; 10 nucleotides align to TRBD1. The CDR3 runs 18 residues. Losses at the gene ends were 2 bases for V and 0 bases for J; bases not matched to a gene: 6. The germline CDR1 and CDR2 sequences are MNHEY and SMNVEV (reference sequence). For the CDR3, the DNA is TGTGCCAGCAGTTTAGGAGGGACAGGGGCCTCAACTAATGAAAAACTGTTTTTT. It yields the protein CASSLGGTGASTNEKLFF.

A remark on this clone: Other DNA sequences within the sample encode an identical CDR3. V is TRBV28 and J is TRBJ1-2; possibly TRBD1 for D (5 bases). V lost 3 bases to trimming and J lost 4 bases, with 9 bases between them. Germline CDR1 is MDHEN and CDR2 is SYDVKM. The CDR3 runs 13 residues. CDR3 nucleotide sequence: TGTGCCAGCAGTTTTGGGGCAGGCTATGGCTACACCTTC. This encodes CASSFGAGYGYTF.

The V and J genes are TRBV29-1 and TRBJ2-7, with D perhaps matching TRBD2 (6 bases). Germline V gene data show CDR1 as SQVTM and CDR2 as ANQGSEA. The V end was cut by 7 bases, the J end by 0 bases, with 22 bases between. The CDR3 contains 16 residues. The chain's CDR3 is CSADMTGDSSSYEQYF. In nucleotides, the CDR3 is TGCAGCGCCGATATGACCGGGGACTCCAGCTCCTACGAGCAGTACTTC.

The V and J genes are TRBV5-1 and TRBJ2-7, with D possibly being TRBD1 (6 bases). The ends were cut back, 1 base at V and 7 bases at J, with 15 bases in the middle. CDR3 length: 14 residues. Germline V gives CDR1 SGHRS, CDR2 YFSETQ. CDR3: CASSLLQGRWEQYF. The CDR3 bases are TGCGCCAGCAGCTTGCTTCAGGGGCGGTGGGAGCAGTACTTC. Looking up the rest from reference TRBV5-1 and TRBJ2-7 gives the full variable domain: KAGVTQTPRYLIKTRGQQVTLSCSPISGHRSVSWYQQTPGQGLQFLFEYFSETQRNKGNFPGRFSGRQFSNSRSEMNVSTLELGDSALYLCASSLLQGRWEQYFGPGTRLTVT.

CDR3 residues: CASSRQSGRFIDEQFF. CDR3 nucleotide sequence: TGCGCCAGCAGCCGGCAAAGCGGGAGGTTTATCGATGAGCAGTTCTTC. The V gene is TRBV4-3, the J gene TRBJ2-1, with 9 bases matching TRBD2. V shed 4 bases and J 8 bases; nucleotides not matched to a gene: 12. Germline loops: CDR1 LGHNA, CDR2 YSLEER. The CDR3 contains 16 residues.

The J gene is TRBJ2-7, the V gene TRBV30, with a weak D call TRBD2 (6 bases). CDR3 length: 12 residues. The V gene's germline CDR1 is GTSNPN and CDR2 SVGIG (reference sequence). Trimming removed 2 bases at V and 4 bases at J, with 9 bases between. CDR3 residues: CAWSLGGYEQYF. In DNA form, the CDR3 reads TGTGCCTGGAGTCTGGGGGGTTACGAGCAGTACTTC.

This clone showed up just a few times. J is TRBJ2-5 and V is TRBV11-1; a possible D gene is TRBD2 (6 bases). The germline V and J ends were trimmed by 5 bases and 4 bases, with 20 bases remaining between them. This CDR3 is 16 amino acids long. Germline V CDR1 and CDR2: SGHAT, FQDESV (reference sequence). CDR3 sequence (DNA): TGTGCCAGCAGCACGCGAGAGGGAGGAAGGCGAGAGACCCAGTACTTC. Translated, it gives CASSTREGGRRETQYF.

V and J are TRBV4-1 and TRBJ1-2, with D unclear. This CDR3 spans 14 amino acids. Per germline, CDR1 MGHRA and CDR2 YSYEKL. V was trimmed by 1 base and J by 4 bases, leaving 10 bases between them. CDR3 amino acids: CASSQVEGGYGYTF. The CDR3 DNA reads as TGCGCCAGCAGCCAAGTTGAGGGTGGCTATGGCTACACCTTC.

This sequence joins TRBV27 and TRBJ2-7, with D perhaps TRBD2 (7 bases). This CDR3 has 16 residues. Per germline, CDR1 MNHEY and CDR2 SMNVEV (reference sequence). V lost 4 bases to trimming and J lost 3 bases, with 19 bases between them. CDR3 sequence: CASSSMGASGGYEQYF. The CDR3, as DNA: TGTGCCAGCAGTTCCATGGGGGCTAGCGGAGGCTACGAGCAGTACTTC.

Ten or more counts support this clone. The chain has TRBV11-2 and TRBJ2-1, with D possibly being TRBD2 (6 bases). The germline gives CDR1 SGHAT, CDR2 FQNNGV. This CDR3 contains 14 residues. The germline V and J ends were trimmed by 6 bases and 4 bases, with 13 bases remaining between them. The CDR3 region has the DNA TGTGCCAGCAGGCCCGGGACTCCTTACAATGAGCAGTTCTTC. Encoded protein: CASRPGTPYNEQFF.

The chain combines TRBV10-3 with TRBJ2-7; no clear D. The CDR3 is 15 amino acids. V was clipped by 0 bases and J by 3 bases, with 12 bases between them. The germline V gene encodes CDR1 ENHRY and CDR2 SYGVKD. As DNA, the CDR3 is TGTGCCATCAGTGAGTCGCGTGGCCTCGGCTACGAGCAGTACTTC. Its translation: CAISESRGLGYEQYF.

The V call is TRBV27, the J call TRBJ2-7; D is tentatively TRBD1 or TRBD2 (5 bases each). The CDR3 sequence is 15 residues long. Trimming stripped 5 bases from V and 4 bases from J, with 18 bases between. The germline V gene has CDR1 MNHEY and CDR2 SMNVEV (reference sequence). The CDR3 region is CASSPPGMGVYEQYF. DNA for the CDR3: TGTGCCAGCAGTCCCCCCGGGATGGGGGTTTACGAGCAGTACTTC.

The genes are TRBV30 and TRBJ2-2, with a tentative D call TRBD2 (6 bases). Germline lookup yields CDR1 GTSNPN and CDR2 SVGIG (reference sequence). V lost 5 bases to trimming and J lost 1 base, with 17 bases between them. The CDR3 is 16 residues long. The CDR3 bases are TGTGCCTGGGACAGAACCGGGACTGTGAACACCGGGGAGCTGTTTTTT. This encodes CAWDRTGTVNTGELFF.

The chain has TRBV7-2 and TRBJ2-7; 9 positions agree with TRBD1. J lost 5 bases, V lost 0 bases, and 8 bases had no gene match. This CDR3 comprises 16 residues. Germline lookup yields CDR1 SGHTA and CDR2 FQGNSA. The CDR3 DNA reads as TGTGCCAGCAGCTTAGCTGGGACAGGGTTGTCGAACGAGCAGTACTTC. It encodes CASSLAGTGLSNEQYF.

The CDR3 is CASSLNPKVGSEAFF. For the CDR3, the DNA is TGTGCCAGCAGTTTAAACCCCAAGGTTGGATCTGAAGCTTTCTTT. This rearrangement joins TRBV28 to TRBJ1-1, with no clear D. The CDR3 runs to 15 residues. CDR1 MDHEN and CDR2 SYDVKM come from the germline V gene. Trimming took 2 bases from V and 6 from J, leaving 16 bases between them.

V is TRBV7-2 and J is TRBJ2-3, with 7 bases that match TRBD2. CDR1 is SGHTA and CDR2 is FQGNSA in the germline V gene. The V segment lost 5 bases and the J segment 1 base; nucleotides outside the gene matches: 9. This CDR3 region has 16 residues. The CDR3 protein is CASSPNLAGGTDTQYF. The DNA for the CDR3 is TGTGCCAGCAGCCCCAATTTGGCGGGAGGCACAGATACGCAGTATTTT.

This chain connects TRBV30 to TRBJ1-1; D is unclear. V gave up 7 bases and J gave up 5 bases, with 14 bases separating them. CDR1 and CDR2 (germline): GTSNPN, SVGIG (reference sequence). The CDR3 covers 12 residues. The CDR3: CASLRDATEAFF. For the CDR3, the DNA is TGTGCCTCGCTGCGAGACGCGACTGAAGCTTTCTTT.

The chain has TRBV11-2 and TRBJ2-2, with D possibly being TRBD1 or TRBD2 (5 bases each). This CDR3 comprises 14 residues. Trimming pared 4 bases from V and 3 bases from J, leaving 9 bases between. The germline gives CDR1 SGHAT, CDR2 FQNNGV. CDR3 DNA sequence: TGTGCCAGCAGCTGGGACCGTTACACCGGGGAGCTGTTTTTT. This codes for CASSWDRYTGELFF.

Details on this clone: This probably arose from a read error, given a far larger clone one base away. The chain has TRBV10-3 and TRBJ2-5; 9 nucleotides line up with TRBD2. The V segment lost 10 bases and the J segment 5 bases; nucleotides outside the gene matches: 14. CDR1 and CDR2 from the germline V gene are ENHRY and SYGVKD. CDR3 length: 15 residues. This chain's CDR3 is CATRDSGGSWETQYF. The CDR3 region has the DNA TGTGCCACACGGGACAGCGGGGGGTCGTGGGAGACCCAGTACTTC.